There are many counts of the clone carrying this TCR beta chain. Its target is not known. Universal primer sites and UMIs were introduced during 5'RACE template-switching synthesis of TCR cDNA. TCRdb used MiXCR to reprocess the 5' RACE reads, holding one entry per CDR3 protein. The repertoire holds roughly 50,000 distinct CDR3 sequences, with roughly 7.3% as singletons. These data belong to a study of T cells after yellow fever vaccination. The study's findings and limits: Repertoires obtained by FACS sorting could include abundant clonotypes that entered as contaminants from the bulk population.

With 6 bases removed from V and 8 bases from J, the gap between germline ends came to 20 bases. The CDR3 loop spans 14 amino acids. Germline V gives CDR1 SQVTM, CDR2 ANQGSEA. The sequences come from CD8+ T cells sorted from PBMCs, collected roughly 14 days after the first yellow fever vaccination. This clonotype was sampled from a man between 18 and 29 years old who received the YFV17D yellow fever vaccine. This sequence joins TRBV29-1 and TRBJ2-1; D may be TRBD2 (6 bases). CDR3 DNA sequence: TGCAGCGTCAATGGAGGGTCCGGTTCCGATGAGCAGTTCTTC. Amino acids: CSVNGGSGSDEQFF.